Below, 20 T cell receptor beta chains from the same sample are listed, as sequenced in a study of blood T cells in healthy people across ages. PCR was performed a second time for about 7 to 12 cycles using a sample-barcoded 5' primer and a J-beta primer mix. Each CDR3 protein gets one entry after TCRdb re-called the 5' RACE reads with MiXCR. The sample shows under 950,000 distinct CDR3 sequences, about 24% of them seen only once. Sequenced material: blood. These receptors were taken from a man between 65 and 85 years old in good health.

The chain carries TRBV19 and TRBJ1-2; D is undetermined. This CDR3 is 17 amino acids long. CDR1 and CDR2 (germline): LNHDA, SQIVND (reference sequence). Trimming left V 5 bases short and J 3 bases short, with 22 bases between. CDR3 residues: CASSWSTAWSGYYGYTF. In nucleotides, the CDR3 is TGTGCCAGTAGTTGGTCAACCGCGTGGAGTGGCTACTATGGCTACACCTTC.

The chain carries TRBV12-3 or TRBV12-4 and TRBJ1-5, with D perhaps TRBD1 (6 bases). CDR3 length equals 14 residues. Trimming took 6 bases from V and 6 from J, leaving 15 bases between them. This CDR3 is CASRLSGAGQPQHF. The CDR3 DNA sequence: TGTGCCAGCAGGCTCTCGGGGGCCGGTCAGCCCCAGCATTTT.

Only a few counts were recorded for this clonotype. The chain couples TRBV2 to TRBJ1-2; 7 bases align to TRBD1. Germline values: CDR1 SNHLY, CDR2 FYNNEI. This CDR3 comprises 14 residues. J lost 1 base, V lost 6 bases, and 5 bases had no gene match. CDR3 protein: CASSAQGFNYGYTF. As DNA, the CDR3 is TGTGCCAGCAGCGCACAGGGGTTTAACTATGGCTACACCTTC.

This clonotype occurred a few times. The V and J genes are TRBV20-1 and TRBJ1-5; D not certain. From germline, CDR1 is DFQATT and CDR2 SNEGSKA (reference sequence). V was clipped by 6 bases and J by 7 bases, with 16 bases between them. This CDR3 comprises 13 residues. This chain's CDR3 is CSAKLGWEQPQHF. The CDR3, as DNA: TGCAGTGCCAAGCTGGGGTGGGAGCAGCCCCAGCATTTT.

The chain carries TRBV27 and TRBJ2-5; maybe TRBD1 (6 bases). CDR3 length: 16 residues. Per the germline V gene, CDR1 is MNHEY and CDR2 is SMNVEV (reference sequence). V lost 3 bases, J lost 5 bases, and 19 bases lay in between. CDR3 coding DNA: TGTGCCAGCAGTTTCGACCCGGCAGGGGTACAGGAGACCCAGTACTTC. Encoded protein: CASSFDPAGVQETQYF.

The rearrangement uses TRBV7-2 and TRBJ2-3, with a tentative D call TRBD2 (7 bases). Trimming removed 5 bases from V and 2 bases from J, with 17 bases in between. Germline values: CDR1 SGHTA, CDR2 FQGNSA. This CDR3 has 16 residues. CDR3 amino acids: CASSRRSGTSTDTQYF. CDR3 nucleotide sequence: TGTGCCAGCAGCCGCCGCAGCGGGACATCCACAGATACGCAGTATTTT.

This clonotype appeared many times. V usage is TRBV11-2 and J usage is TRBJ2-1; no clear D gene. Deletions cut 4 bases from V and 5 bases from J, with 6 bases between. The CDR3 is 12 amino acids. Germline loops: CDR1 SGHAT, CDR2 FQNNGV. The CDR3 nucleotides are TGTGCCAGCAGCTCGTTAGACAATGAGCAGTTCTTC. The encoded protein is CASSSLDNEQFF.

The chain uses TRBV12-3 or TRBV12-4 and TRBJ2-7; tentatively, D is TRBD1 (5 bases). V lost 1 base and J 2 bases, leaving 12 bases between the germline ends. The CDR3 runs to 15 residues. The CDR3 here is CASSLGQGTTYEQYV. The CDR3 region has the DNA TGTGCCAGCAGTTTAGGGCAGGGAACAACCTACGAGCAGTACGTC.

The chain uses TRBV2 and TRBJ2-1; TRBD1 might be the D (5 bases). The DNA end favors TRBJ2-7, so the J call may be wrong. The length of the CDR3 is 14 residues. Germline V gene lookup returns CDR1 SNHLY and CDR2 FYNNEI. This CDR3 reads CASSVGAFAYEQYF. For the CDR3, the DNA is TGTGCCAGCAGTGTTGGGGCCTTCGCCTACGAGCAGTACTTC.

CDR3 amino acids: CSVGSGSETQYF. The CDR3 bases are TGCAGCGTTGGAAGTGGATCAGAGACCCAGTACTTC. The genes are TRBV29-1 and TRBJ2-5; D is undetermined. Germline V gene lookup returns CDR1 SQVTM and CDR2 ANQGSEA. The CDR3 consists of 12 residues. With 4 bases removed from V and 4 bases from J, the gap between germline ends came to 10 bases. Full variable domain (rest looked up from reference TRBV29-1 and TRBJ2-5): SAVISQKPSRDICQRGTSLTIQCQVDSQVTMMFWYRQQPGQSLTLIATANQGSEATYESGFVIDKFPISRPNLTFSTLTVSNMSPEDSSIYLCSVGSGSETQYFGPGTRLLVL.

In its sample, this clonotype was seen a few times. V gene TRBV18 combines with J gene TRBJ2-1, with 9 bases fitting TRBD2. Unmatched junction bases numbered 8, after V lost 2 bases and J lost 3 bases. Germline CDR1 and CDR2: KGHSH and LQKENI. The CDR3 totals 17 residues. CDR3 nucleotides: TGTGCCAGCTCACCAACCCTAGCGGGGCTAGGCTACAATGAGCAGTTCTTC. Translation gives CASSPTLAGLGYNEQFF.

This chain links TRBV11-2 with TRBJ2-3; D may correspond to TRBD1 or TRBD2 (5 bases each). The CDR3 contains 15 residues. Germline CDR1 and CDR2: SGHAT and FQNNGV. Trimming cost V 2 bases and J 0 bases, with 9 bases left between them. This CDR3 reads CASSLLGPSTDTQYF. In DNA form, the CDR3 reads TGTGCCAGCAGCTTATTGGGACCAAGCACAGATACGCAGTATTTT. The variable domain in full, completed from reference TRBV11-2 and TRBJ2-3, reads EAGVAQSPRYKIIEKRQSVAFWCNPISGHATLYWYQQILGQGPKLLIQFQNNGVVDDSQLPKDRFSAERLKGVDSTLKIQPAKLEDSAVYLCASSLLGPSTDTQYFGPGTRLTVL.

This clonotype was detected only a few times. CDR3 loop: CASTGTGGYYEQFF. Here the CDR3 DNA reads TGTGCCAGCACCGGGACAGGGGGCTATTATGAGCAGTTCTTC. This chain links TRBV27 with TRBJ2-1; 12 bases map to TRBD1. The CDR3 consists of 14 residues. Trimming cost V 7 bases and J 8 bases; bases outside gene matches: 6. Germline V gene sequence: CDR1 MNHEY, CDR2 SMNVEV (reference sequence).

The rearrangement uses TRBV12-5 and TRBJ2-3; 9 bases line up with TRBD2. Per the germline V gene, CDR1 is LGHNT and CDR2 is FRNRAP. The CDR3 consists of 17 residues. V shed 1 base and J 2 bases; nucleotides not matched to a gene: 7. CDR3 loop: CASGLGLAGLSTDTQYF. The CDR3 DNA reads TGTGCTAGTGGTTTGGGCCTAGCGGGATTATCCACAGATACGCAGTATTTT.

This clonotype was detected only a few times. The rearrangement links TRBV6-6 to TRBJ2-2; the match to TRBD2 covers 11 bases. Germline loops: CDR1 MNHNY, CDR2 SVGAGI (reference sequence). Trimming cost V 5 bases and J 5 bases; bases outside gene matches: 1. This CDR3 is 14 amino acids long. The CDR3 sequence is CASSRLAGTGELFF. DNA for the CDR3: TGTGCCAGCAGTAGACTAGCGGGAACCGGGGAGCTGTTTTTT.

The chain joins TRBV6-5 to TRBJ1-1; D gene unclear. Trimming cost V 0 bases and J 4 bases, with 12 bases left between them. The CDR3 covers 15 residues. Germline V gives CDR1 MNHEY, CDR2 SVGAGI. CDR3 region: CASSYSWARRTEAFF. The CDR3 DNA sequence: TGTGCCAGCAGTTACTCGTGGGCCCGCCGCACTGAAGCTTTCTTT.

The V and J genes are TRBV9 and TRBJ2-5; TRBD2 aligns across 11 bases. This CDR3 is 19 amino acids long. The junction had 14 bases not matched to a gene; V was cut back by 0 bases and J by 4 bases. Germline V gives CDR1 SGDLS, CDR2 YYNGEE. The CDR3 DNA reads as TGTGCCAGCAGCGTAGCCCCGATCGGACTAGCGGGTAGCGGAGAGACCCAGTACTTC. Protein sequence: CASSVAPIGLAGSGETQYF.

This clonotype was recorded a few times. V usage is TRBV5-1 and J usage is TRBJ2-5; TRBD1 matches at 11 bases. Trimming took 3 bases from V and 1 from J; bases not matched to a gene: 5. Germline CDR1 SGHRS, CDR2 YFSETQ. The CDR3 runs to 16 residues. CDR3 DNA: TGCGCCAGCAGCTACGGACAGGGGGCTTTCCAAGAGACCCAGTACTTC. This codes for CASSYGQGAFQETQYF.

This clonotype was observed a few times. The chain employs TRBV12-3 or TRBV12-4 and TRBJ2-7; D may be TRBD2 (5 bases). The V and J ends lost 6 bases and 2 bases respectively, with 17 bases between them. The CDR3 has 15 amino acids. The CDR3 protein is CASSLDLRWPYEQYF. The CDR3 DNA reads as TGTGCCAGCAGCCTGGACTTAAGGTGGCCCTACGAGCAGTACTTC.

The V and J genes are TRBV20-1 and TRBJ1-5; a possible D gene is TRBD1 (6 bases). V was clipped by 7 bases and J by 4 bases, with 17 bases between them. CDR1 is DFQATT and CDR2 is SNEGSKA in the germline V gene (reference sequence). The CDR3 runs 14 residues. The CDR3 loop reads CSVRGRTENQPQHF. The CDR3 DNA follows: TGCAGTGTCCGAGGTCGGACAGAGAATCAGCCCCAGCATTTT.